This TCR beta chain was recovered during a study of response to subunit inactivated influenza vaccine. Each CDR3 protein gets one entry after TCRdb re-called the RT-PCR reads with MiXCR. Counted here are more than 700,000 distinct CDR3 sequences, 21% occurring once; the ten biggest clones make up approximately 10%. CDR3 length: 14 amino acids. Germline V lookup: CDR1 SGHKS, CDR2 YYEKEE (reference sequence). V was trimmed by 2 bases and J by 4 bases, leaving 10 bases between them. Study-wide results and caveats: After each seasonal influenza vaccination, few new T cells are recruited, the authors suggested.

This clonotype has a handful of counts. Its target is unknown. This TCR was recovered from a man aged 50-60 years who received an inactivated influenza vaccine. The sequencing here drew on PBMCs from blood, taken around 5 days after vaccination. The chain is built from TRBV5-5 and TRBJ2-1, with D possibly TRBD2 on 6 matching bases. The CDR3 loop reads CASSFSGLYNEQFF. In DNA form, the CDR3 reads TGTGCCAGCAGCTTTAGCGGTTTGTACAATGAGCAGTTCTTC.